What follows are 9 T cell receptor beta chains derived from one specimen sequenced in a study of regulatory T cells in long-lasting Graves disease. Time point of the sample: persistent/refractory GD, antithyroid drugs over 5 years with positive TRAb. Generation of the TCR library employed RNA extracted from PBMCs. CDR3 regions were amplified by Arm-PCR using iRepertoire HTBI primers to build TCR beta libraries. Via MiXCR, TCRdb re-called the multiplex PCR reads, giving one row per CDR3 protein. The sample includes 400,000 to 500,000 distinct CDR3 sequences, over 20% of them seen just once. The sequencing here drew on peripheral blood mononuclear cells (PBMCs), taken when the disease was refractory, from a patient treated with antithyroid drugs. The receptors come from a female donor with Graves disease.

CDR3: CASRQGLAKAQYF. The CDR3, as DNA: TGTGCCAGCAGACAGGGACTAGCTAAGGCCCAGTACTTC. The genes are TRBV6-1 and TRBJ2-5; 9 bases match TRBD2. Germline trimming cut 6 bases from V and 9 bases from J; bases unmatched to any gene: 8. This CDR3 region has 13 residues. Germline assignment: CDR1 MNHNS and CDR2 SASEGT.

The V call is TRBV19, the J call TRBJ2-2; TRBD2 agrees at 16 bases. With V trimmed by 6 bases and J by 3 bases, 10 bases remained unmatched. CDR1 is LNHDA and CDR2 is SQIVND in the germline V gene (reference sequence). The CDR3 is made up of 19 amino acids. This chain's CDR3 is CASRRGTSGRDVDTGELFF. CDR3 in DNA: TGTGCCAGTAGACGAGGGACTAGCGGGAGGGATGTGGACACCGGGGAGCTGTTTTTT.

In its sample, this clonotype was seen a few times. The chain links TRBV29-1 to TRBJ2-7; D may be TRBD1 or TRBD2 (6 bases each). In germline, CDR1 is SQVTM, CDR2 ANQGSEA. V shed 5 bases and J shed 2 bases, with 13 bases lying between them. The CDR3 has 13 residues. The CDR3 coding sequence is TGCAGCGTTCAGGAAGGGGGGACCTACGAGCAGTACTTC. Amino acid sequence: CSVQEGGTYEQYF.

This chain uses TRBV6-2 or TRBV6-3 with TRBJ2-3; 9 bases agree with TRBD1. The CDR3 has 14 residues. V lost 8 bases to trimming and J lost 11 bases; unmatched junction nucleotides: 14. CDR1 is MNHEY, CDR2 SVGEGT, per germline. The CDR3: CASWTGTGPHGQYF. CDR3 DNA: TGTGCCAGCTGGACCGGGACAGGGCCCCACGGGCAGTATTTT.

Turning to this clonotype: Being one base from a much bigger clone, this may be a read error. The limits of the CDR3 on the DNA are not certain, so only TCRdb's listed CDR3 is given. This rearrangement joins TRBV6-1 to TRBJ1-1; the table calls TRBD1, which could not be checked here. The CDR3 totals 14 residues, both ends included. CDR1 is MNHNS, CDR2 SASEGT, per germline. CDR3 amino acids: CASSEVATGTEASF.

At least ten counts were recorded for this clonotype. V and J are TRBV11-2 and TRBJ1-1; D not resolved. The length of the CDR3 is 13 residues. The ends were cut back, 1 base at V and 6 bases at J, with 9 bases in the middle. CDR1 is SGHAT and CDR2 is FQNNGV in the germline V gene. CDR3 nucleotide sequence: TGTGCCAGCAGCTTAGCGACGTGGGCTGAAGCTTTCTTT. Its protein is CASSLATWAEAFF.

A few counts support this clonotype. The genes are TRBV20-1 and TRBJ2-5, with 11 bases identical to TRBD1. Germline V gene sequence: CDR1 DFQATT, CDR2 SNEGSKA (reference sequence). CDR3 length: 15 amino acids. The V segment lost 3 bases and the J segment 3 bases; nucleotides outside the gene matches: 6. The CDR3 nucleotides are TGCAGTGCTAGGTCAGGGGACAGGGGGAAAGAGACCCAGTACTTC. The encoded protein is CSARSGDRGKETQYF.

Points on this clonotype: A clone one base away is much larger, so this may be a read error. The chain recombines TRBV10-3 with TRBJ2-4; D might be TRBD1 or TRBD2, each matching 6 bases. The germline V gene encodes CDR1 ENHRY and CDR2 SYGVKD. CDR3 size: 13 residues. Trimming pared 10 bases from V and 2 bases from J, leaving 12 bases between. The CDR3 DNA reads TGTGCCAACGGAGGGGGATCCAAAAACATTCAGTACTTC. It encodes CANGGGSKNIQYF.

This clonotype was picked up many times. V is TRBV2 and J is TRBJ2-7; tentatively, D is TRBD2 (6 bases). Between the trimmed V and J ends, which lost 4 bases and 4 bases, there was a span of 14 bases. This CDR3 has 14 amino acids. In germline, CDR1 is SNHLY, CDR2 FYNNEI. CDR3 in DNA: TGTGCCAGCAGTGCGCAAGGCGGGACTTACGAGCAGTACTTC. Its translation is CASSAQGGTYEQYF.